This TCR beta chain is from a study of cytomegalovirus exposure and HLA in healthy donors. PCR involved 60 Vbeta and 13 Jbeta primers. Profiling relied on immunoSEQ multiplex PCR, and the TCRdb table lists in-frame clones only, not all of them. The data hold around 190,000 clones, with about four fifths observed a single time. V was pared by 7 bases and J by 11 bases, with 20 bases between. The CDR3 spans 13 residues. Germline loops: CDR1 SNHLY, CDR2 FYNNEI. Findings of the study overall: Productive rates of about 87% or about 30% were seen for most TCR beta V segments in an earlier analysis.

In regard to this clone: Its antigen is currently unknown.

The chain carries TRBV2 and TRBJ2-5; D is uncertain. Sequencing used PBMCs. This TCR derives from a woman aged 50 to 60 in good health and CMV-seronegative. The CDR3 DNA reads TGTGCCAGCATGACGCTTCGGGTAGATGAGCAGTACTTC. This gives the protein CASMTLRVDEQYF. The variable domain in full, with the rest retrieved from reference TRBV2 and TRBJ2-5, is EPEVTQTPSHQVTQMGQEVILRCVPISNHLYFYWYRQILGQKVEFLVSFYNNEISEKSEIFDDQFSVERPDGSNFTLKIRSTKLEDSAMYFCASMTLRVDEQYFGPGTRLLVL.